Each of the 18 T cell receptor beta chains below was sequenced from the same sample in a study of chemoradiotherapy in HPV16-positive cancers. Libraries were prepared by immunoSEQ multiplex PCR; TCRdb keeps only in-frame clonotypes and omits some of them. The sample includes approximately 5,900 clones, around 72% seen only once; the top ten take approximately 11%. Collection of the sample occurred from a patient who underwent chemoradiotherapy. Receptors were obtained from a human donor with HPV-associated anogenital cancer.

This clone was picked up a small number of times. The CDR3 bases are TGCGCCAGCAGCCAAGGGTCGAGACAGGGTACCCATGGCTACACCTTC. This gives the protein CASSQGSRQGTHGYTF. The gene calls are TRBV4-3 and TRBJ1-2; TRBD1 agrees at 7 bases. V lost 1 base to trimming and J lost 6 bases; unmatched junction nucleotides: 11. Looked up from germline, CDR1 is LGHNA and CDR2 is YSLEER. This CDR3 region has 16 residues.

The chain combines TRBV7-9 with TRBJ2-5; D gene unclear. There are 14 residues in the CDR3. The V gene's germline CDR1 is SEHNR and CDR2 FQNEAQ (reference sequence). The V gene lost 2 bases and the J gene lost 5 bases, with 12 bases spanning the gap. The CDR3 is CASSLIQGAETQYF. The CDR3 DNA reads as TGTGCCAGCAGCTTAATCCAAGGAGCGGAGACCCAGTACTTC.

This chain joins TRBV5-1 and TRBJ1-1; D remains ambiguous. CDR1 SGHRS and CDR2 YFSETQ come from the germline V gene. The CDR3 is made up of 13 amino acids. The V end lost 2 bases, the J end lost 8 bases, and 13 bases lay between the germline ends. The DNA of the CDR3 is TGCGCCAGCAGCTTAGTCGGGCCCGACGAAGCTTTCTTT. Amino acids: CASSLVGPDEAFF.

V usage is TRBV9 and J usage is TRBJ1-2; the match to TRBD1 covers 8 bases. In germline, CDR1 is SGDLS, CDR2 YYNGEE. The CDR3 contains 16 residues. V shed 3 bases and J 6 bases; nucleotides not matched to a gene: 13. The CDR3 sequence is CASSAQNRGTKDGYTF. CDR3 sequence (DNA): TGTGCCAGCAGCGCCCAGAACAGGGGGACTAAAGATGGCTACACCTTC. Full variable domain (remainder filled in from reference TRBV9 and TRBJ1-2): DSGVTQTPKHLITATGQRVTLRCSPRSGDLSVYWYQQSLDQGLQFLIQYYNGEERAKGNILERFSAQQFPDLHSELNLSSLELGDSALYFCASSAQNRGTKDGYTFGSGTRLTVV.

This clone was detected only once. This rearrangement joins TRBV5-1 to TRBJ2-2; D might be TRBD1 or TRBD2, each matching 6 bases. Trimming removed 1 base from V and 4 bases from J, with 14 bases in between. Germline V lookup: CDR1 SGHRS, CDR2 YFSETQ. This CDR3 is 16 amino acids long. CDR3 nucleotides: TGCGCCAGCAGCTTGCTCCCGGGGGCCACCACCGGGGAGCTGTTTTTT. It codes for CASSLLPGATTGELFF.

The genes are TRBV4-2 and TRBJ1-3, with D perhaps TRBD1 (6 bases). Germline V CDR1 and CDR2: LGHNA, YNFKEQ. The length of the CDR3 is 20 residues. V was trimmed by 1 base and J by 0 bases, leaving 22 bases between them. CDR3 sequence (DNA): TGTGCCAGCAGCCAAGTGGCAGGGGCTGGCCCTGCAAACTCTGGAAACACCATATATTTT. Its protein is CASSQVAGAGPANSGNTIYF.

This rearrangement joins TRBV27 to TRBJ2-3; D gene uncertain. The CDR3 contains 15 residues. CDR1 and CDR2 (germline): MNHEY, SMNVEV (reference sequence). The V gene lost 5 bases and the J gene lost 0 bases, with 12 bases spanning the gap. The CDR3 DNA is TGTGCCAGCAGTAAAACCGTTACTAGCACAGATACGCAGTATTTT. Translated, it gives CASSKTVTSTDTQYF.

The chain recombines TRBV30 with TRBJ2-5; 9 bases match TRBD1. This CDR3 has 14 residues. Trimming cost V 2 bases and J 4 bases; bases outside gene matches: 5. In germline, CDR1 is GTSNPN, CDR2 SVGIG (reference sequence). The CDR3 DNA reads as TGTGCCTGGAGTACAGGGGGCAAGTCAGAGACCCAGTACTTC. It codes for CAWSTGGKSETQYF.

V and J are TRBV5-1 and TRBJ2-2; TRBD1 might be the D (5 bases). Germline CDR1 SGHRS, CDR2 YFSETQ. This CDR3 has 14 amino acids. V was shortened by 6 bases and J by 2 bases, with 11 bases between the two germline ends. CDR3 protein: CASNGRGNTGELFF. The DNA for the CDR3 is TGCGCCAGCAACGGAAGGGGAAACACCGGGGAGCTGTTTTTT.

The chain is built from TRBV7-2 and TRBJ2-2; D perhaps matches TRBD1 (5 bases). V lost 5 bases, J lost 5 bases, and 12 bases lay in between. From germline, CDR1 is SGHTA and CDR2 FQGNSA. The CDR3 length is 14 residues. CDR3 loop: CASSPYKGTGELFF. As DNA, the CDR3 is TGTGCCAGCAGCCCCTACAAGGGGACCGGGGAGCTGTTTTTT. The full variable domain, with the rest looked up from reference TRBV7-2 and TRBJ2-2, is GAGVSQSPSNKVTEKGKDVELRCDPISGHTALYWYRQSLGQGLEFLIYFQGNSAPDKSGLPSDRFSAERTGGSVSTLTIQRTQQEDSAVYLCASSPYKGTGELFFGEGSRLTVL.

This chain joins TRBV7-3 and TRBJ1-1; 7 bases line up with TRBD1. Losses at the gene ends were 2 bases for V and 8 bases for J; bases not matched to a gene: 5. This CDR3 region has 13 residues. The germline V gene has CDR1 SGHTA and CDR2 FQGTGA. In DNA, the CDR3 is TGTGCCAGCAGCTTATTCCAGGGGGGAGAAGCTTTCTTT. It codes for CASSLFQGGEAFF.

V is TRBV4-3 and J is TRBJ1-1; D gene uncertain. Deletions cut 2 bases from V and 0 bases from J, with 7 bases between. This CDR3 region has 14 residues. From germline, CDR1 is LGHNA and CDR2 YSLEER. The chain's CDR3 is CASSQLGLNTEAFF. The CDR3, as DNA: TGCGCCAGCAGCCAACTGGGCCTGAACACTGAAGCTTTCTTT.

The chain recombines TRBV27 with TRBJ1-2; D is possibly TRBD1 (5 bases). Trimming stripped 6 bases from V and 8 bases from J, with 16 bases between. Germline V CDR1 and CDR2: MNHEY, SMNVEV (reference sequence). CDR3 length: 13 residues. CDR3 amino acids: CASSWGEGRGYTF. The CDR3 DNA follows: TGTGCCAGCAGCTGGGGGGAAGGTCGGGGCTACACCTTC.

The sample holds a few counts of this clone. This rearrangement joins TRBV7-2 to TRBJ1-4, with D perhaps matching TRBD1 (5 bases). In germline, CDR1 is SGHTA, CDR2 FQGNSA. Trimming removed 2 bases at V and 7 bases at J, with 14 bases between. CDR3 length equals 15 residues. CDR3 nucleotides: TGTGCCAGCAGCTTAAGTCAGGGTGGGAGTGAAAAACTGTTTTTT. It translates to CASSLSQGGSEKLFF.

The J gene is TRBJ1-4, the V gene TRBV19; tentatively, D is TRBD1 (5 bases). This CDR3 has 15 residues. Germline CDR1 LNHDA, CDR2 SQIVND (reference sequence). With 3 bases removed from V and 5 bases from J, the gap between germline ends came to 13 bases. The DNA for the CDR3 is TGTGCCAGTAGTATGGCATCGGCAGGGAATGAAAAACTGTTTTTT. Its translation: CASSMASAGNEKLFF.

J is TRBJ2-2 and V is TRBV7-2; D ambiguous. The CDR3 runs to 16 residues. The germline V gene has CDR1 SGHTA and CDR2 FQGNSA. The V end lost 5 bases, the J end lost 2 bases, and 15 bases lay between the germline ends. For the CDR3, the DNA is TGTGCCAGCAGCCCCCTTATGGTCCAAAACACCGGGGAGCTGTTTTTT. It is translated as CASSPLMVQNTGELFF.

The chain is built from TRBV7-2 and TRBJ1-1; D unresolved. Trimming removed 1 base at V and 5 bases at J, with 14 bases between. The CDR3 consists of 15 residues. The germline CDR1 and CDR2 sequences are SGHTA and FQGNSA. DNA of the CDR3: TGTGCCAGCAGCTTAGGTAGGCCCCTTAGAACTGAAGCTTTCTTT. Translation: CASSLGRPLRTEAFF. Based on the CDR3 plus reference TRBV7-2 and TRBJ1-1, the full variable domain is GAGVSQSPSNKVTEKGKDVELRCDPISGHTALYWYRQSLGQGLEFLIYFQGNSAPDKSGLPSDRFSAERTGGSVSTLTIQRTQQEDSAVYLCASSLGRPLRTEAFFGQGTRLTVV.

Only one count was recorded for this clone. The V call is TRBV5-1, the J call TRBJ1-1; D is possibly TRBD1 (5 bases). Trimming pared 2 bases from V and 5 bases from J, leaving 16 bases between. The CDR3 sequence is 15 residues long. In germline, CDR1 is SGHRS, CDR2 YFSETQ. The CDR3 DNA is TGCGCCAGCAGCTTTTGGGTTGGGGGGGGGACTGAAGCTTTCTTT. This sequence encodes CASSFWVGGGTEAFF.